This T cell receptor beta chain was captured by sequencing in a study of blood T cells in healthy people across ages. There are 13 residues in the CDR3. Germline V gene data show CDR1 as DFQATT and CDR2 as SNEGSKA (reference sequence). Trimming removed 2 bases from V and 2 bases from J, with 7 bases in between. The authors ran a second PCR of roughly 6 to 12 cycles using a sample-barcoded 5' primer and a J-beta primer mix. TCRdb used MiXCR to reprocess the 5' RACE reads, holding one entry per CDR3 protein. Of about 1.6 million distinct CDR3 sequences detected, roughly 32% appear once; the ten largest clones hold about 11%. This clonotype turned up a few times. No antigen is known for it. Study-wide points: Unsorted PBMCs prevented conclusive naive versus antigen-experienced comparison. Expanded clonotype changes were possibly confounded by unknown donor CMV status.

The V gene is TRBV20-1, the J gene TRBJ2-4; D is unresolved. Input material: blood. The sequence came from a woman in her twenties or thirties in good health. The CDR3, as DNA: TGCAGTGCTAGACAGCCACCCAAAAACATTCAGTACTTC. This sequence encodes CSARQPPKNIQYF.